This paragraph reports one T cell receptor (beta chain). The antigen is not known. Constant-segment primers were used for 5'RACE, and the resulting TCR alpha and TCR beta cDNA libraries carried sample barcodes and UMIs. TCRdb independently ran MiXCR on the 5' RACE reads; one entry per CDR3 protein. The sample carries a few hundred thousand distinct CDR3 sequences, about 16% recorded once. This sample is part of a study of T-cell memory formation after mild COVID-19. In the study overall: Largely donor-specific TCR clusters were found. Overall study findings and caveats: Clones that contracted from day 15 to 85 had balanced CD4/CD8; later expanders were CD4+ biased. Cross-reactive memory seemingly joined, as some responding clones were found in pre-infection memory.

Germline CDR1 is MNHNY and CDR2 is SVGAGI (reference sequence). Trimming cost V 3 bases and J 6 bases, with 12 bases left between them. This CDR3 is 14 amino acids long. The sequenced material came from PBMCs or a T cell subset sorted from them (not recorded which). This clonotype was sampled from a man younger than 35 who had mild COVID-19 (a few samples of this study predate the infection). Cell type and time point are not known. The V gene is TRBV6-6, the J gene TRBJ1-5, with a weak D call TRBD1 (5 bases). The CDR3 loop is CASSYRTHSQPQHF. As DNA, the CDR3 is TGTGCCAGCAGTTATAGGACACATTCTCAGCCCCAGCATTTT.